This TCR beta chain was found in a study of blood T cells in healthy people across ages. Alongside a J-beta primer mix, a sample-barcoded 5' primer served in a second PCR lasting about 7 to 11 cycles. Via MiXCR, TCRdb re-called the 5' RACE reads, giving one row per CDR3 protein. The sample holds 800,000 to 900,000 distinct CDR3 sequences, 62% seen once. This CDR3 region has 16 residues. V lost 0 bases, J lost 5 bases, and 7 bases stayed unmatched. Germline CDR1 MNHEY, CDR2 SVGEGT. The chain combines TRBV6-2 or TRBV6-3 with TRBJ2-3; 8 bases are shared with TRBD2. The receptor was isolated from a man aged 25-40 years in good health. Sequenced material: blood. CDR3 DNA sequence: TGTGCCAGCAGTTACTCCCTTGGCGGGGGGTTAGATACGCAGTATTTT. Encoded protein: CASSYSLGGGLDTQYF.